This TCR beta chain was sequenced in a study of blood T cell repertoires in COVID-19 (dated by TCRdb to about 2020). With regard to the full study: Samples from collaborators originated in the United States, Italy and Spain and spanned both the acute and convalescent phases of COVID-19. The prospective study material was composed of cDNA or gDNA derived from T cells, B-cell-depleted T cells, or PBMCs. Deeply sampled blood TCRbeta repertoires from subjects exposed to, actively infected with, or recovered from COVID-19 were included in the dataset. The repertoires were released in a freely available public database meant as a resource for research on the immune response to SARS-CoV-2. The samples were drawn from the first 160 participants of the ongoing ImmuneRACE study and from over a thousand subjects provided by 6 global collaborators. A de-identified subject ID, COVID-19 status, age in years and sex were almost always included in the sample metadata. Where available, HLA class I and class II types were taken from metadata supplied by the sample provider and were not determined by assay-based typing.

General study outcomes and caveats: The quantity of clinical and demographic metadata differed by source and by participant and was supplied without curation.

The immunoSEQ Assay, a bias-controlled multiplex PCR, was used to amplify TCRbeta CDR3 regions from genomic DNA. From the authors' description of their analysis: The number of nucleated cells in each sample was estimated from the amplification of reference gene primers within the assay. Sequence reads were collapsed and filtered to measure the absolute abundance of every unique TCRbeta CDR3 rearrangement. For each sample, productive Simpson clonality was calculated as the square root of Simpson's diversity index across productive rearrangements. TCRdb limited this immuneACCESS table to in-frame rearrangements with V and J called. A share of clones is missing; checked studies link under half to unresolved V genes, and the rest is unexplained. V and J calls and clone size come straight from that table; D and trimming were deduced from the DNA. The sample includes about 61,000 clones, with approximately 91% observed a single time. In total, the top ten clones hold around 21% of the sample.

About this clone itself: The antigen it binds to is not known. The input lacks base qualities; no much larger clone sits a single base away.

The CDR3 measures 15 amino acids from cysteine to phenylalanine. Left in the record is the CDR3 DNA by itself, 45 bases read in frame from the first base. V lost 4 bases and J lost 5 bases, and the count of bases not matched to a germline gene is 10. Each collaborating institution followed its own protocols to collect whole blood in K2EDTA tubes. For TCRbeta analysis, collaborators shipped samples in one of three forms: frozen whole blood, isolated PBMCs, or DNA extracted from either of those sample types. The sequenced material came from peripheral blood. The TCR comes from a woman between 45 and 65 years old with active or convalescent COVID-19. The chain links TRBV23-1 with TRBJ2-7, with TRBD2 identical over 8 junction bases. TRBV23-1 is filed as an ORF, its function uncertain. The CDR3 has the sequence CASSPLSGIPHEQYF. At the DNA level, the sequence is TGCGCCAGCAGTCCCCTTAGCGGGATCCCCCACGAGCAGTACTTC.